Included here is one T cell receptor (beta chain) sequence, with context. Its specificity is not known. This record belongs to a study of cytomegalovirus exposure and HLA in healthy donors. Regarding the study as a whole: The authors enumerated under 200 TCR beta chains as linked to cytomegalovirus. Later genetic work tied a missense DCLRE1C variant to beta-chain V and J trimming.

Researchers ran the PCR with 60 Vbeta and 13 Jbeta primers. Sequencing was performed with immunoSEQ multiplex PCR; in TCRdb, only in-frame clones are kept and a portion is missing. In the table there are under 85,000 clones, about 70% of which are singletons. Germline V gene sequence: CDR1 MGHRA, CDR2 YSYEKL. The CDR3 contains 16 residues. V dropped 6 bases and J dropped 4; count of bases not matched to a gene: 11. Everyone who donated was a healthy bone marrow donor. This receptor was obtained from a woman aged 25 to 45 in good health and CMV-seronegative. Sequenced sample: PBMCs. The chain recombines TRBV4-1 with TRBJ1-4; 7 nucleotides align to TRBD1. The CDR3, as DNA: TGCGCCAGCAGTTCCGGGACAGCCGGAAGTAATGAAAAACTGTTTTTT. It translates to CASSSGTAGSNEKLFF.